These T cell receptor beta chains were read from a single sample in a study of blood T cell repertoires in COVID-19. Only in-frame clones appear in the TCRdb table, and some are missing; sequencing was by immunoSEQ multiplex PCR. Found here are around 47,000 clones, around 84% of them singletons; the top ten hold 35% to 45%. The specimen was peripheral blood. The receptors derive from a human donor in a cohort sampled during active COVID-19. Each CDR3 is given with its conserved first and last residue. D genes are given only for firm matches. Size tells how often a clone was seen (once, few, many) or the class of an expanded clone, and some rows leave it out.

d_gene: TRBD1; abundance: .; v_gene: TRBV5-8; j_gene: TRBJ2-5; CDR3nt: TGTGCCAGCAGCACAGGGGTAAGGAAAGAGACCCAGTACTTC; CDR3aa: CASSTGVRKETQYF
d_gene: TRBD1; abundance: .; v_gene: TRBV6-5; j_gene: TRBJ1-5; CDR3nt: TGTGCCAGCAGAGGGACAGGCTATAGCAATCAGCCCCAGCATTTT; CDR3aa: CASRGTGYSNQPQHF
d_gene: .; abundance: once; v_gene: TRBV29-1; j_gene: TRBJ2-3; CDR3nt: TGCAGCGTTGGGGTTGTGGGCATGGGCACAGATACGCAGTATTTT; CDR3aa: CSVGVVGMGTDTQYF
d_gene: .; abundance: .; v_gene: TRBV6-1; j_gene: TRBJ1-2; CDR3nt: TGTGCCAGCAGTGAAAGAGTCTTTTCTAGCTACACCTTC; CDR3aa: CASSERVFSSYTF
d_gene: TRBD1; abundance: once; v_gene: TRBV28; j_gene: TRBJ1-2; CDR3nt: TGTGCCACTGCGACAGGGGGCAGGGGCTACACCTTC; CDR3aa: CATATGGRGYTF
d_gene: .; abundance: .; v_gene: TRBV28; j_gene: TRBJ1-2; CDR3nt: TGTGCCAGCAGTTTCATCTCCCCGCGCAGGCTGTATGGCTACACCTTC; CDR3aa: CASSFISPRRLYGYTF
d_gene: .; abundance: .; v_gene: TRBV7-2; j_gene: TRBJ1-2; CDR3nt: TGTGCCAGCAGCGTACGACAAGACTATGGCTACACCTTC; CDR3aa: CASSVRQDYGYTF
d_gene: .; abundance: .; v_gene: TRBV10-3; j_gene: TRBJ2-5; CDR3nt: TGTGCCATCAGTGACCCCCCCGGTCAAGAGACCCAGTACTTC; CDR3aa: CAISDPPGQETQYF
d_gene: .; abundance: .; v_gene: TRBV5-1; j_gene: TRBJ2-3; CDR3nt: TGCGCCACCGGACTGTTTAGCACAGATACGCAGTATTTT; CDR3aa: CATGLFSTDTQYF
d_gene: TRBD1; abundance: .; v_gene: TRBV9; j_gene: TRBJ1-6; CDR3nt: TGTGCCAGCAGCCCAGACCCCGGGACAGTTAATTCACCCCTCCACTTT; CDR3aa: CASSPDPGTVNSPLHF
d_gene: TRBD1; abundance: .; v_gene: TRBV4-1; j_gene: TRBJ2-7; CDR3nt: TGCGCCAGCAGCCAGGTCCCCGGGACAGGGTCCTACGAGCAGTACTTC; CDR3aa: CASSQVPGTGSYEQYF
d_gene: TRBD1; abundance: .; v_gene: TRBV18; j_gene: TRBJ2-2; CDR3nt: TGTGCCAGCTCACCACACCCGGGACAGGGGTTGGGCACCGGGGAGCTGTTTTTT; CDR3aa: CASSPHPGQGLGTGELFF
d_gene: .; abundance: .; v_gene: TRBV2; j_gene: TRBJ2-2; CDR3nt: TGTGCCAGCAGGGACAGCTTGAACACCGGGGAGCTGTTTTTT; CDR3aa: CASRDSLNTGELFF
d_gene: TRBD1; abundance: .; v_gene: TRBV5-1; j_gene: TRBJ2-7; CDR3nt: TGCGCCAGCAGCCTAGGGACAGGAAACTACGAGCAGTACTTC; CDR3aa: CASSLGTGNYEQYF
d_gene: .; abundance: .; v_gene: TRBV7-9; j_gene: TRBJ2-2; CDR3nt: TGTGCCAGCAGCTCTCAGGTTAACACCGGGGAGCTGTTTTTT; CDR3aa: CASSSQVNTGELFF
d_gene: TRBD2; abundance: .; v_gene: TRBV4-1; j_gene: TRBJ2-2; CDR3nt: TGCGCCAGCAGCCAAGTGGGACTAGCGGGGTCCGCGAACACCGGGGAGCTGTTTTTT; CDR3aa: CASSQVGLAGSANTGELFF
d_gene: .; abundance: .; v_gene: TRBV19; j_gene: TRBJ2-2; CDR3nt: TGTGCCAGTAGCTGGACAGAGAACACCGGGGAGCTGTTTTTT; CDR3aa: CASSWTENTGELFF
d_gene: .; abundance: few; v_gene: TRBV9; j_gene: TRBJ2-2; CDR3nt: TGTGCCAGCAGCGTATCACTCCAAAGCACCGGGGAGCTGTTTTTT; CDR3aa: CASSVSLQSTGELFF
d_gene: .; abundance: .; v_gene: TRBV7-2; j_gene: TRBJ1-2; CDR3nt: TGTGCCAGCAGCTTAAGAAGGGGTATTGGCTACACCTTC; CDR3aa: CASSLRRGIGYTF
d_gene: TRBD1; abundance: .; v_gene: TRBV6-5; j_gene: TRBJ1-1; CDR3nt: TGTGCCAGCAGCTGGGGACAGGGAAGCACTGAAGCTTTCTTT; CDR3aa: CASSWGQGSTEAFF
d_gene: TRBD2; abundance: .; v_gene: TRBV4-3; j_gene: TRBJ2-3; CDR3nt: TGCGCCAGCAGCCAAGAACTAGCGGGGGTTCTCCCGGGCGCTAGAGATACGCAGTATTTT; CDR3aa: CASSQELAGVLPGARDTQYF
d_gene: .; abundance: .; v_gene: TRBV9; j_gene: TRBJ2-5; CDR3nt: TGTGCCAGCAGCGTAGCTGGGCAGCAAGAGACCCAGTACTTC; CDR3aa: CASSVAGQQETQYF
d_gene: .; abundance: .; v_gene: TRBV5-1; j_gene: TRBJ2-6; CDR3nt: TGCGCCAGCAGCCCGGGACTCTCCCCCTCTGGGGCCAACGTCCTGACTTTC; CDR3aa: CASSPGLSPSGANVLTF
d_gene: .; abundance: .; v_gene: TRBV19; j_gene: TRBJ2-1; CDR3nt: TGTGCCAGTAGTCCCAGCTCCTACAATGAGCAGTTCTTC; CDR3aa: CASSPSSYNEQFF
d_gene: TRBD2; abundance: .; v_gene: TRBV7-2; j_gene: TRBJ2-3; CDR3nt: TGTGCCAGCAGCACCGGGACTAGCGGGGGAACAGATACGCAGTATTTT; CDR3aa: CASSTGTSGGTDTQYF
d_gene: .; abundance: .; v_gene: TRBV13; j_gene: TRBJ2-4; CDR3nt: TGTGCCAGCAGCTCGCAGGGACACCCGGACATTCAGTACTTC; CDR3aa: CASSSQGHPDIQYF
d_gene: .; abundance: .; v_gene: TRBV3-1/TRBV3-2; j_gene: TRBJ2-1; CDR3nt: TGTGCCAGCGTCGGATCCCTAGCTAGGCATGAGCAGTTCTTC; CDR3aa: CASVGSLARHEQFF
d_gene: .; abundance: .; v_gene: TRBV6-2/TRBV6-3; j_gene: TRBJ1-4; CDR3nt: TGTGCCAGCAGTTACGACGACGGGGGACGGTTCGAAAAACTGTTTTTT; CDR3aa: CASSYDDGGRFEKLFF
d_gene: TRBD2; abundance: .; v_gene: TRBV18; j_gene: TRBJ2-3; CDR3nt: TGTGCCAGCTCACCACGGAGCGGGGGGGCTGGTTCGACGCAGTATTTT; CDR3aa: CASSPRSGGAGSTQYF
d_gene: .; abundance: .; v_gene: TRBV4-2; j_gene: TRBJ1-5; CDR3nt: TGTGCCAGCAGCCAAGATTCCGTACAGGCCAATCAGCCCCAGCATTTT; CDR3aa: CASSQDSVQANQPQHF
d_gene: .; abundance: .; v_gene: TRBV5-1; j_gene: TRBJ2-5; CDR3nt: TGCGCCAGCAGCTTGGAGGGGCAGGTGGAGACCCAGTACTTC; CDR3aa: CASSLEGQVETQYF